A selection of T cell receptor beta chains follows, all from one sample in a study of blood T cells in healthy people across ages. TCRdb called the 5' RACE reads again in MiXCR, with one record for every CDR3 protein. The data show 750,000 to 850,000 distinct CDR3 sequences, approximately 25% seen once. Another study also made use of these data, one on T cells of mothers and their children.

Sequenced sample: blood. Receptor source: a boy aged 5-17 years in good health. CDR3s include the opening cysteine and the closing phenylalanine or tryptophan. D genes are given only for firm matches. Some rows mark clone size as missing; the rest say once, few, many or name a class of expanded clone.

TRBJ2-7	-	-	14	TRBV7-3	TGTGCCAGCAGCTTAACCGGGACCAACTACGAGCAGTACTTC	CASSLTGTNYEQYF
TRBJ2-7	-	-	14	TRBV12-3/TRBV12-4	TGTGCCAGCAGATACCAGGGGATCGCCTACGCGCAGTACTTC	CASRYQGIAYAQYF
TRBJ2-7	few	TRBD1	15	TRBV20-1	TGCAGTGCTAGTAGTCTGGGACAGGGTACCTACGAGCAGTACTTC	CSASSLGQGTYEQYF
TRBJ1-4	-	-	15	TRBV12-3/TRBV12-4	TGTGCCAGCAGACGTATTCAGGGCACTAATGAAAAACTGTTTTTT	CASRRIQGTNEKLFF
TRBJ2-4	-	TRBD2	16	TRBV7-3	TGTGCCAGCAGCTTACTCGGGAGGGCCGCCAAAAACATTCAGTACTTC	CASSLLGRAAKNIQYF
TRBJ1-2	-	-	16	TRBV7-2	TGTGCCAGCAGCTTACACGTCGAGGGATCGAACTATGGCTACACCTTC	CASSLHVEGSNYGYTF
TRBJ2-3	-	-	16	TRBV9	TGTGCCAGCAGCGTAGCTCCTTCCCGAAACACAGATACGCAGTATTTT	CASSVAPSRNTDTQYF
TRBJ2-2	-	TRBD1	14	TRBV6-4	TGTGCCAGCGGGACAGGGCGAGACACCGGGGAGCTGTTTTTT	CASGTGRDTGELFF
TRBJ1-5	-	TRBD1	14	TRBV7-8	TGTGCCAGCAGCTGGGGGACAGGGTATCAGCCCCAGCATTTT	CASSWGTGYQPQHF
TRBJ2-2	few	TRBD1	16	TRBV5-4	TGTGCCAGCAGCCCGGACAGGGGGCGGGTGGCCGGGGAGCTGTTTTTT	CASSPDRGRVAGELFF
TRBJ2-7	once	-	14	TRBV28	TGTGCCAGCAGTTTAGTGGTACCGTCCTACGAGCAGTACTTC	CASSLVVPSYEQYF
TRBJ2-5	few	-	11	TRBV29-1	TGCAGCGTGGGGACGGCAGAGACCCAGTACTTC	CSVGTAETQYF
TRBJ1-6	-	TRBD1	15	TRBV7-9	TGTGCCAGCAGCTTAGTTGGGACAGCGAATTCACCCCTCCACTTT	CASSLVGTANSPLHF
TRBJ1-4	many	TRBD1	16	TRBV4-2	TGTGCCAGCAGCCAAGATGAGGCAGGGGGCGCAGAAAAACTGTTTTTT	CASSQDEAGGAEKLFF
TRBJ1-1	many	-	13	TRBV12-3/TRBV12-4	TGTGCCAGCACCCGGACAGTGAACACTGAAGCTTTCTTT	CASTRTVNTEAFF
TRBJ1-5	-	TRBD1	15	TRBV12-3/TRBV12-4	TGTGCCAGCAGGGAGGGGGCATATAGCAATCAGCCCCAGCATTTT	CASREGAYSNQPQHF
TRBJ2-3	few	-	12	TRBV6-2/TRBV6-3	TGTGCCAGCAGAGGGTTCACAGATACGCAGTATTTT	CASRGFTDTQYF
TRBJ2-1	few	TRBD1	15	TRBV5-1	TGCGCCAGCAGCTATTACCGACAGGGGGGGAATGAGCAGTTCTTC	CASSYYRQGGNEQFF
TRBJ2-6	few	TRBD1	18	TRBV28	TGTGCCAGCAGTAGCCGGGACAGGGGATTTATGGGGGCCAACGTCCTGACTTTC	CASSSRDRGFMGANVLTF
TRBJ1-6	-	TRBD1	16	TRBV4-1	TGCGCCAGCAGCCAAGCAAGGGACAGTCCCAATTCACCCCTCCACTTT	CASSQARDSPNSPLHF
TRBJ1-4	-	-	16	TRBV6-2/TRBV6-3	TGTGCCAGCAGTTACTCGAGTCGGCAGGGCGGTGAAAAACTGTTTTTT	CASSYSSRQGGEKLFF
TRBJ1-5	few	-	15	TRBV12-3/TRBV12-4	TGTGCCAGCAGTTTTCAGACAAATAGCAATCAGCCCCAGCATTTT	CASSFQTNSNQPQHF
TRBJ2-4	-	TRBD2	17	TRBV2	TGTGCCAGCAGTACCTCGACCAGCGGGATAGCCAAAAACATTCAGTACTTC	CASSTSTSGIAKNIQYF